This T cell receptor (beta chain) was recovered during a study of blood T cell repertoires in COVID-19. Study background: The analysed material was cDNA or gDNA that came from T cells, B-cell-depleted T cells, or PBMCs.

The CDR3 spans 15 residues. Germline-derived CDR1 and CDR2 are SGHTA and FQGNSA. The V and J ends lost 2 bases and 0 bases respectively, with 7 bases between them. Authors' analysis steps: Amplification of reference gene primers was used by the study to estimate nucleated cell counts. Profiled with immunoSEQ multiplex PCR; TCRdb holds only in-frame clones, not every one. From that table come the V and J calls and clone size; the DNA was used to work out D and trimming. The sample has around 150,000 clones; under 85% are singletons. This receptor was obtained from a woman of 80 years or more with acute or convalescent COVID-19. The sample taken for sequencing was peripheral blood. The chain is built from TRBV7-2 and TRBJ2-2, with a possible D match to TRBD2 (5 bases). The CDR3 loop is CASSLRGTNTGELFF. CDR3 sequence (DNA): TGTGCCAGCAGCTTACGGGGAACGAACACCGGGGAGCTGTTTTTT.